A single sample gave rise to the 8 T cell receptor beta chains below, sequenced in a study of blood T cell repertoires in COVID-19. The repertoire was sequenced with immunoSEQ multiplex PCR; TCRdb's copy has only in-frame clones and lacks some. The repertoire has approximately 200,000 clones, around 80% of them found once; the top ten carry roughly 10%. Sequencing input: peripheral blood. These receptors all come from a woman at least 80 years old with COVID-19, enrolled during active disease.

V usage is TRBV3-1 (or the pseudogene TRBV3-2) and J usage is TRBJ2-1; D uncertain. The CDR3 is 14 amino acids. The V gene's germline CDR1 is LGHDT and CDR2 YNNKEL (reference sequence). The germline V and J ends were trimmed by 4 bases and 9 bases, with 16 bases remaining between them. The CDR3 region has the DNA TGTGCCAGCAGCCTGTCCCAAATGAGACTTGAGCAGTTCTTC. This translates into CASSLSQMRLEQFF.

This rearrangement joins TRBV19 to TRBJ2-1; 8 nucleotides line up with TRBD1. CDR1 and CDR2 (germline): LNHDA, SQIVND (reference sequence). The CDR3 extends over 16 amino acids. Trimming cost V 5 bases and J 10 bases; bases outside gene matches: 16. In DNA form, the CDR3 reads TGTGCCAGTAGTTACCGGGACAGGAGTCGCATGTCGGAGCAGTTCTTC. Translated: CASSYRDRSRMSEQFF.

The CDR3 sequence is CASSIGGQEGGPQHF. The CDR3 DNA sequence: TGTGCCAGTAGTATTGGGGGACAGGAGGGGGGGCCCCAGCATTTT. V and J are TRBV19 and TRBJ1-5; 8 bases are a match to TRBD1. V lost 3 bases and J lost 9; bases outside the gene matches: 10. The CDR3 sequence is 15 residues long. Germline V gene sequence: CDR1 LNHDA, CDR2 SQIVND (reference sequence). Full variable domain (outside the CDR3, taken from reference TRBV19 and TRBJ1-5): DGGITQSPKYLFRKEGQNVTLSCEQNLNHDAMYWYRQDPGQGLRLIYYSQIVNDFQKGDIAEGYSVSREKKESFPLTVTSAQKNPTAFYLCASSIGGQEGGPQHFGDGTRLSIL.

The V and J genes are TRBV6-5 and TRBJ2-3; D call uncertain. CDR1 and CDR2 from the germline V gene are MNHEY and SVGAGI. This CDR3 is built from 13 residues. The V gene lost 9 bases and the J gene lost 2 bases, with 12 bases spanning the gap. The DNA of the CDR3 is TGTGCCAGTCGAACGGTCCTCACAGATACGCAGTATTTT. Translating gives CASRTVLTDTQYF.

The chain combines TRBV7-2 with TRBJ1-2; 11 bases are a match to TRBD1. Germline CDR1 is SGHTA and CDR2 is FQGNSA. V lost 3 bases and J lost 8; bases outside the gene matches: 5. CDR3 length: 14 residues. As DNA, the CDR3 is TGTGCCAGCAGCTTGGACAGGGGGCAGTTGGGCTACACCTTC. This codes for CASSLDRGQLGYTF.

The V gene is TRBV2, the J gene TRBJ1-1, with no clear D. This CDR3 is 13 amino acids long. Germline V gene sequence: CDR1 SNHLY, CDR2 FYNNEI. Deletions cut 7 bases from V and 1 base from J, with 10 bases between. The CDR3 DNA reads TGTGCCAGCACCCAGGTTCGGAACACTGAAGCTTTCTTT. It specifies CASTQVRNTEAFF. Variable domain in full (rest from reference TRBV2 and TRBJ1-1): EPEVTQTPSHQVTQMGQEVILRCVPISNHLYFYWYRQILGQKVEFLVSFYNNEISEKSEIFDDQFSVERPDGSNFTLKIRSTKLEDSAMYFCASTQVRNTEAFFGQGTRLTVV.

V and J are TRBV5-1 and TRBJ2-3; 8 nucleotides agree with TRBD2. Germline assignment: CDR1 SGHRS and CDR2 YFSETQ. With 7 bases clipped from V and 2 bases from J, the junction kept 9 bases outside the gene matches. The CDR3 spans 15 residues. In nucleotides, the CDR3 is TGCGCCAGCGGATGGAGCGGGGGTTACACAGATACGCAGTATTTT. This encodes CASGWSGGYTDTQYF.

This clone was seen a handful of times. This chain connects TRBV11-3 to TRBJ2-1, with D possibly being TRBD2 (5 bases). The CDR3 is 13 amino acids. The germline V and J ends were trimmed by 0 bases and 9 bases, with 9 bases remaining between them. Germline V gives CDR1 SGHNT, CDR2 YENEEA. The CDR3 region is CASSLESRGEQFF. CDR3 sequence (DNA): TGTGCCAGCAGCTTAGAATCCCGGGGTGAGCAGTTCTTC.